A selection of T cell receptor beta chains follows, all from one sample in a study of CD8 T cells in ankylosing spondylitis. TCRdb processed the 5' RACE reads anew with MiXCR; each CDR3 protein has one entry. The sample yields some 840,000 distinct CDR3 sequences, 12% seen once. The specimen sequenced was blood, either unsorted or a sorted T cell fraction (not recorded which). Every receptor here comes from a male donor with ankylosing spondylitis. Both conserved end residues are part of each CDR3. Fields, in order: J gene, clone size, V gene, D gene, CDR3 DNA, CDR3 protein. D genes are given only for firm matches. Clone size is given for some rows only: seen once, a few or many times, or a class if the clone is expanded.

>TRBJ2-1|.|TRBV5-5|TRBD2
TGTGCCAGCAGGGGACTAGCGCGAGACAATGAGCAGTTCTTC
CASRGLARDNEQFF
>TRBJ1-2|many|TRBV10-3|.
TGTGCCATCAGTGAGTCCCCGGGCTTACAAGGAGGTGGCTACACCTTC
CAISESPGLQGGGYTF
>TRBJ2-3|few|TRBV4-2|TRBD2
TGTGCCAGCAGCCAACCCGCCGCGGGTAGCGGGAGCTCAGATACGCAGTATTTT
CASSQPAAGSGSSDTQYF
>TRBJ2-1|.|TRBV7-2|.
TGTGCCAGCAGCCCACAGGAGATCACTGAGCAGTTCTTC
CASSPQEITEQFF
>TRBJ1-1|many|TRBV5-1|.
TGCGCCAGCAGCCTCACAGTGGGAAACACTGAAGCTTTCTTT
CASSLTVGNTEAFF
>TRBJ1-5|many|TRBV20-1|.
TGCAGTGCTAGAGCCCTAGACAGTTTTAGCAATCAGCCCCAGCATTTT
CSARALDSFSNQPQHF
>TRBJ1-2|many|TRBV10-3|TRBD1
TGTGCCATCAGATGGACAGGGGAAAACTATGGCTACACCTTC
CAIRWTGENYGYTF
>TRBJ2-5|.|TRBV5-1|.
TGCGCCAGCGCTTACCTAAAAGAGACCCAGTACTTC
CASAYLKETQYF
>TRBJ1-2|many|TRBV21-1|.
TGTGCCAGCAGCAATTCCCCTTTTTTTGGCTACACCTTC
CASSNSPFFGYTF
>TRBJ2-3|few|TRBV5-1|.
TGCGCCAGCAGCTTCCTACCGGGGAACACAGATACGCAGTATTTT
CASSFLPGNTDTQYF
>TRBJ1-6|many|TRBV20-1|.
TGCAGTGCTAGACTGGACACGAATTCACCCCTCCACTTT
CSARLDTNSPLHF
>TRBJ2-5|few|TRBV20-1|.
TGCAGTGTGCAGCTAAATAAACAAGAGACCCAGTACTTC
CSVQLNKQETQYF
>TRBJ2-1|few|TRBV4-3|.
TGCGCCAGCAGCCAAGATTTCTTGAGCTCCTACAATGAGCAGTTCTTC
CASSQDFLSSYNEQFF
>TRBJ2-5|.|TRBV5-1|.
TGCGCCAGCAGCTTAATTACCCCGGAGGAGACCCAGTACTTC
CASSLITPEETQYF
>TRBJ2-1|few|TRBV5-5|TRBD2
TGTGCCAGCAGTCCATGGACTAGCGGCAAAGTCTATAACAATGAGCAGTTCTTC
CASSPWTSGKVYNNEQFF
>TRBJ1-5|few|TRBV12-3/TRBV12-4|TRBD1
TGTGCCAGCAGTTGGACAGGGGATGCTCAGCCCCAGCATTTT
CASSWTGDAQPQHF
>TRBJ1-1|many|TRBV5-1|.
TGCGCCAGCAGCTCTCGAGGGGCTGAAGCTTTCTTT
CASSSRGAEAFF
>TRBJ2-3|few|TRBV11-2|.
TGTGCCAGCAGCTTAGCGGCCTACACAGATACGCAGTATTTT
CASSLAAYTDTQYF
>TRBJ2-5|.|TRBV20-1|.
TGCAGTGCTAGAGTACAGCTCCAAGAGACCCAGTACTTC
CSARVQLQETQYF
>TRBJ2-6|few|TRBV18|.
TGTGCCAGCTCACCTTCGCCGGGACGGTACGTTCCGAGGGGGGCCAACGTCCTGACTTTC
CASSPSPGRYVPRGANVLTF
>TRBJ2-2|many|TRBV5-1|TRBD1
TGCGCCAGCAGATTTGGACAGGGAATAAGCACCGGGGAGCTGTTTTTT
CASRFGQGISTGELFF
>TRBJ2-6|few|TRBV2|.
TGTGCCAGCAGTTGGGGCCCTCTCTCTGGGGCCAACGTCCTGACTTTC
CASSWGPLSGANVLTF
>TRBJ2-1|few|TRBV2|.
TGTGCCAGCAGTGAAATCGTGCGGGTGAACTCACAGTTCTTC
CASSEIVRVNSQFF
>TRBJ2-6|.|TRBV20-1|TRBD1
TGCTGCTCTCGACGCCCGGGACAGGTAGCAGGGGCCAACGTCCTGACTTTC
CCSRRPGQVAGANVLTF
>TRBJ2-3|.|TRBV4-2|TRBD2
TGTGCCAGCAGCCAAAGGATAAGGGGTCTAGCGGGCACAGATACGCAGTATTTT
CASSQRIRGLAGTDTQYF
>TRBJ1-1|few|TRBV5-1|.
TGCGCCAGCAGCTTAGGACCGTCTTCGCCTTTCTTT
CASSLGPSSPFF
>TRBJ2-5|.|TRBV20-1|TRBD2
TGCAGTGCTAGGCTAGCGGGGGACTTGGGAGAGACCCAGTACTTC
CSARLAGDLGETQYF
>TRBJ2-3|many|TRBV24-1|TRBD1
TGTGCCACCAGTGATGGACAGGGGAGAGCAGATACGCAGTATTTT
CATSDGQGRADTQYF
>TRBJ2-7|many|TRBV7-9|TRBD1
TGTGCCAGCAGCCCTACCGGGACAGTTACCAGGGAGCAGTACTTC
CASSPTGTVTREQYF
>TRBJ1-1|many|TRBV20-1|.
TGCAGTGCTAGCCGCCCGGGGGAGACTGAAGCTTTCTTT
CSASRPGETEAFF
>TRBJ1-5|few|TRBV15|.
TGTGCCACCAGCAGAGGTAACGCTCTCTCTCAATCAGCCCAGCATTTT
CATSRGNALSQSAQHF
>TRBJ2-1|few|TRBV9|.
TGTGCCAGCAGCGTCTCATACTCTAGCAATGAGCAGTTCTTC
CASSVSYSSNEQFF
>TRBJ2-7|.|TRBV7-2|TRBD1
TGTGCCAGCAGTTCCAGTTGGCACCAGGGGGAATCGTACTTC
CASSSSWHQGESYF
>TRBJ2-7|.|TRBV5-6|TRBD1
TGTGCCAGCAGCTTGTCGGGACAGCTACCCTGGCAGTACTTC
CASSLSGQLPWQYF
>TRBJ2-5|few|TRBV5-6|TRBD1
TGTGCCAGCAGACCCCCGGGGACAGGGGGAGAGACCCAGTACTTC
CASRPPGTGGETQYF
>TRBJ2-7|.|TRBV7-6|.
TGTGCCAGCAGCTTCGACAGGACCTTTGGCGAGCAGTACTTC
CASSFDRTFGEQYF
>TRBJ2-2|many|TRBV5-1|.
TGCGCCAGCAGCGCATCGGACGCAGGCGGGGAGCTGTTTTTT
CASSASDAGGELFF
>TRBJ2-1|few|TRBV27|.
TGTGCCAGCAGTTTCGGGCAGTTTGGTGAGCAGTTCTTC
CASSFGQFGEQFF
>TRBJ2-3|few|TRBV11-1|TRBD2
TGTGCCAGCAGCTTAGCGAAGACGGCTAGCGGGGTGCGGGTTAATACGCAGTATTTT
CASSLAKTASGVRVNTQYF
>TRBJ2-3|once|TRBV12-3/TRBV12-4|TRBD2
TGTGCCAGCAGCCATTCTAGCGGGGGATTCACAGATACGCAGTATTTT
CASSHSSGGFTDTQYF
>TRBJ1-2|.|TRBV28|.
TGTGCCAGCAGTTTACCCGAGGGGGGAGGCTACACCTTC
CASSLPEGGGYTF
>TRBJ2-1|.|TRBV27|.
TGTGCCAGCAGTTATGGCGGGACAGTCTACAATGAGCAGTTCTTC
CASSYGGTVYNEQFF
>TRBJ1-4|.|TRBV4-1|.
TGCGCCAGCAGGCGGCCAGGGGCAACTAATGAAAAACTGTTTTTT
CASRRPGATNEKLFF
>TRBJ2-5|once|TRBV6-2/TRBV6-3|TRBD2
TGTGCCAGCAGTCACCGGACTAGCGGGGGAAGAGAGACCCAGTACTTC
CASSHRTSGGRETQYF
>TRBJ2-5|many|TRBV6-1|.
TGTGCCAGCAGGGCGGACTTAATCCAAGAGACCCAGTACTTC
CASRADLIQETQYF
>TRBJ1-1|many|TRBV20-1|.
TGCAGTGCTAGAGGCCCTTACCTCGAAGCTTTCTTT
CSARGPYLEAFF
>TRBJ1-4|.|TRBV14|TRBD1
TGTGCCAGCAGTCAGACAGGGAAAGGAAAACTGTTTTTT
CASSQTGKGKLFF
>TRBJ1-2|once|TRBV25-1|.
TGTGCCAGCAGTGAATTTGCGGCTGAGGCGTTCGGCTACACCTTC
CASSEFAAEAFGYTF
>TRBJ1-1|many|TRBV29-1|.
TGCAGCGTGTCAGGGGTCCTTGAGACTGAAGCTTTCTTT
CSVSGVLETEAFF
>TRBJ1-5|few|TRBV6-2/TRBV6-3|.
TGTGCCAGCACCTCGGGGCAGCCCCAGCATTTT
CASTSGQPQHF
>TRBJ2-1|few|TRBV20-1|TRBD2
TGCAGTGCTAGAGATCTCGGGAGGGCCGGGAATGAGCAGTTCTTC
CSARDLGRAGNEQFF
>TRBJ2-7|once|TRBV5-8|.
TGTGCCAGCAGCCCGCTTTGGGGGCTCAAATACTTC
CASSPLWGLKYF
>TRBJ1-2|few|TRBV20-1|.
TGCAGTGCTAGAGATATTGGCAGGGTTAGTGGCTACACCTTC
CSARDIGRVSGYTF
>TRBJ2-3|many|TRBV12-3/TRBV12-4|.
TGTGCCAGCAGTCCAGGACAAACCCCTAGCACAGATACGCAGTATTTT
CASSPGQTPSTDTQYF
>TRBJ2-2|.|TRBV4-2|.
TGTGCCAGCAGCCCTCTTGGAGGCGGGGAGCTGTTTTTT
CASSPLGGGELFF
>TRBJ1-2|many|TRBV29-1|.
TGCAGCGTTAGTTGGGGTGGCTATGGCTACACCTTC
CSVSWGGYGYTF
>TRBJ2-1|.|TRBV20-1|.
TGCAGTGCGGGAATTCGGAGCTCCTACAATGAGCAGTTCTTC
CSAGIRSSYNEQFF
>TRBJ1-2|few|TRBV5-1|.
TGCGCCAGCAGCTTGGGATTTGGACAGTCGTCTGAGGGCTACACCTTC
CASSLGFGQSSEGYTF
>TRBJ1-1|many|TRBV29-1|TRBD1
TGCAGCGTTGAAAAACAGGGGGCTTCGGGCACTGAAGCTTTCTTT
CSVEKQGASGTEAFF